Presented here are 21 T cell receptor beta chains from one specimen sequenced in a study of blood T cell repertoires in COVID-19. Using immunoSEQ multiplex PCR, the repertoire was profiled, and TCRdb retains in-frame clones only, with some absent. The sample consists of roughly 700,000 clones, about 87% of them appearing once. Sequences were obtained from peripheral blood. The receptor source for this set is a woman aged 18-30 years with acute or convalescent COVID-19.

This clone was recorded only once. This chain connects TRBV6-6 to TRBJ1-1; D gene unclear. This CDR3 spans 14 amino acids. Germline CDR1 MNHNY, CDR2 SVGAGI (reference sequence). Trimming stripped 2 bases from V and 5 bases from J, with 12 bases between. The CDR3 DNA follows: TGTGCCAGCAGTTACACGGATCGGGAGACTGAAGCTTTCTTT. Amino acid sequence: CASSYTDRETEAFF.

The J gene is TRBJ2-2, the V gene TRBV5-1, with D perhaps matching TRBD1 (5 bases). Germline values: CDR1 SGHRS, CDR2 YFSETQ. This CDR3 has 15 residues. The V end was cut by 1 base, the J end by 7 bases, with 14 bases between. CDR3 protein: CASSLIPGSDGELFF. The CDR3 DNA sequence: TGCGCCAGCAGCTTGATCCCAGGGTCGGACGGGGAGCTGTTTTTT.

This chain uses TRBV9 with TRBJ1-6; D may be TRBD1 (5 bases). Germline V CDR1 and CDR2: SGDLS, YYNGEE. CDR3 size: 15 residues. Trimming left V 4 bases short and J 10 bases short, with 18 bases between. The CDR3 region is CASSLNGGVGSPLHF. In nucleotides, the CDR3 is TGTGCCAGCAGCCTAAATGGGGGGGTTGGATCACCCCTCCACTTT.

The genes are TRBV9 and TRBJ1-2, with no clear D. The CDR3 loop spans 12 amino acids. Germline lookup yields CDR1 SGDLS and CDR2 YYNGEE. Trimming left V 1 base short and J 5 bases short, with 6 bases between. CDR3 in DNA: TGTGCCAGCAGCGTATCGGGGTATGGCTACACCTTC. It yields the protein CASSVSGYGYTF. Full variable domain (remainder filled in from reference TRBV9 and TRBJ1-2): DSGVTQTPKHLITATGQRVTLRCSPRSGDLSVYWYQQSLDQGLQFLIQYYNGEERAKGNILERFSAQQFPDLHSELNLSSLELGDSALYFCASSVSGYGYTFGSGTRLTVV.

This clone occurred once. The CDR3 loop is CASSLTETLWGYTF. The DNA of the CDR3 is TGTGCCAGCAGCTTGACAGAGACGTTATGGGGCTACACCTTC. The V and J genes are TRBV11-3 and TRBJ1-2; D might be TRBD1 (5 bases). CDR3 length equals 14 residues. The V end was cut by 3 bases, the J end by 8 bases, with 16 bases between. CDR1 and CDR2 (germline): SGHNT, YENEEA.

The chain employs TRBV9 and TRBJ1-1, with TRBD1 as a possible D gene (5 bases). Germline V gene lookup returns CDR1 SGDLS and CDR2 YYNGEE. The CDR3 runs to 16 residues. Trimming left V 3 bases short and J 1 base short, with 16 bases between. The CDR3 coding sequence is TGTGCCAGCAGCGGATCGGACACTCAGGCGAACACTGAAGCTTTCTTT. It translates to CASSGSDTQANTEAFF.

The chain uses TRBV12-5 and TRBJ2-7; D perhaps matches TRBD1 (5 bases). This CDR3 has 16 residues. From germline, CDR1 is LGHNT and CDR2 FRNRAP. V was trimmed by 2 bases and J by 2 bases, leaving 16 bases between them. The CDR3 bases are TGTGCTAGTGGTTTGACGCAGGGAAAGAGTACCTACGAGCAGTACTTC. Protein: CASGLTQGKSTYEQYF.

J is TRBJ1-3 and V is TRBV30; 8 nucleotides match TRBD1. The V segment lost 3 bases and the J segment 2 bases; nucleotides outside the gene matches: 3. The CDR3 is 14 amino acids. The germline gives CDR1 GTSNPN, CDR2 SVGIG (reference sequence). The CDR3 is CAWSPGGPGNTIYF. CDR3 DNA sequence: TGTGCCTGGAGCCCAGGGGGCCCTGGAAACACCATATATTTT.

The rearrangement links TRBV24-1 to TRBJ1-4; D gene unclear. In germline, CDR1 is KGHDR, CDR2 SFDVKD. There are 16 residues in the CDR3. The ends were cut back, 2 bases at V and 8 bases at J, with 17 bases in the middle. As DNA, the CDR3 is TGTGCCACCAGTGATTCGGGCGCAGGACTTCGGGAAAAACTGTTTTTT. Translated: CATSDSGAGLREKLFF.

The rearrangement joins TRBV19 to TRBJ1-5, with 9 nucleotides matching TRBD1. This CDR3 is built from 17 residues. V shed 5 bases, J shed 5 bases, and the junction held 13 bases outside the gene matches. Germline loops: CDR1 LNHDA, CDR2 SQIVND (reference sequence). For the CDR3, the DNA is TGTGCCAGTAGTTTCAGGCCCCTACAGGGGGCGCATCAGCCCCAGCATTTT. It translates to CASSFRPLQGAHQPQHF.

The chain carries TRBV30 and TRBJ2-1; TRBD2 matches at 7 bases. This CDR3 contains 14 residues. Looked up from germline, CDR1 is GTSNPN and CDR2 is SVGIG (reference sequence). V lost 5 bases, J lost 0 bases, and 4 bases stayed unmatched. CDR3 sequence (DNA): TGTGCCTGGGACGGGGGGAGCTCCTACAATGAGCAGTTCTTC. Its translation is CAWDGGSSYNEQFF. Together with reference TRBV30 and TRBJ2-1, the CDR3 gives the full variable domain: SQTIHQWPATLVQPVGSPLSLECTVEGTSNPNLYWYRQAAGRGLQLLFYSVGIGQISSEVPQNLSASRPQDRQFILSSKKLLLSDSGFYLCAWDGGSSYNEQFFGPGTRLTVL.

V usage is TRBV7-2 and J usage is TRBJ1-2; weak D call: TRBD1 (5 bases). Germline V lookup: CDR1 SGHTA, CDR2 FQGNSA. Between the trimmed V and J ends, which lost 2 bases and 8 bases, there was a span of 18 bases. This CDR3 region has 15 residues. The CDR3 DNA follows: TGTGCCAGCAGCTTATTAATGGTACAGGACGGGGGCTACACCTTC. It encodes CASSLLMVQDGGYTF.

The sample holds one count of this clone. The chain employs TRBV9 and TRBJ1-1; no firm D call. Trimming removed 5 bases at V and 5 bases at J, with 13 bases between. The CDR3 is made up of 13 amino acids. Germline CDR1 SGDLS, CDR2 YYNGEE. CDR3 DNA: TGTGCCAGCAGTCCGAGGGCTTGGACTGAAGCTTTCTTT. Its translation: CASSPRAWTEAFF.

J is TRBJ2-1 and V is TRBV7-3, with 10 bases that match TRBD1. With V trimmed by 6 bases and J by 5 bases, 13 bases remained unmatched. The CDR3 contains 17 residues. In germline, CDR1 is SGHTA, CDR2 FQGTGA. CDR3 region: CASSTVGTGVVNNEQFF. The CDR3 DNA follows: TGTGCCAGCAGTACCGTCGGGACAGGGGTTGTAAACAATGAGCAGTTCTTC.

As concerns this clone: Distinct nucleotide sequences in the sample also encode this CDR3. This chain joins TRBV12-3 or TRBV12-4 and TRBJ1-2; D gene ambiguous. Deletions cut 2 bases from V and 6 bases from J, with 7 bases between. The CDR3 is 12 amino acids. The CDR3 loop is CASSLSGNGYTF. As DNA, the CDR3 is TGTGCCAGCAGTTTATCGGGAAATGGCTACACCTTC.

Here the CDR3 reads CASKGGSNQPQHF. The CDR3 region has the DNA TGTGCCAGCAAGGGGGGGAGCAATCAGCCCCAGCATTTT. The chain has TRBV2 and TRBJ1-5, with D tentatively TRBD1 (6 bases). From germline, CDR1 is SNHLY and CDR2 FYNNEI. The CDR3 is 13 amino acids. V gave up 7 bases and J gave up 1 base, with 8 bases separating them.

The CDR3 is CASSQAGGNNYGYTF. The DNA of the CDR3 is TGCGCCAGCAGCCAGGCGGGGGGGAATAACTATGGCTACACCTTC. The chain is built from TRBV4-1 and TRBJ1-2, with D perhaps TRBD1 (5 bases). The CDR3 runs to 15 residues. V lost 3 bases, J lost 1 base, and 12 bases lay in between. Germline V CDR1 and CDR2: MGHRA, YSYEKL.

This clone was seen only a few times. The genes are TRBV6-5 and TRBJ1-1; tentative D call: TRBD1 (6 bases). Germline lookup yields CDR1 MNHEY and CDR2 SVGAGI. Trimming took off 3 bases at V and 11 bases at J, with 16 bases between the two ends. CDR3 length: 13 residues. DNA for the CDR3: TGTGCCAGCAGTTATTCACAGGGATTAGGGGCTTTCTTT. Its translation: CASSYSQGLGAFF.

The chain combines TRBV4-2 with TRBJ1-2, with TRBD1 matching over 10 bases. The CDR3 spans 17 residues. Looked up from germline, CDR1 is LGHNA and CDR2 is YNFKEQ. J gave up 1 base and V 1 base, and 6 bases lay outside the gene matches. CDR3 sequence reads: CASSQVGTGVFNYGYTF. DNA of the CDR3: TGTGCCAGCAGCCAAGTTGGGACAGGGGTTTTTAACTATGGCTACACCTTC.

This chain connects TRBV7-2 to TRBJ2-7, with 9 bases matching TRBD1. There are 15 residues in the CDR3. Trimming cost V 3 bases and J 5 bases; bases outside gene matches: 8. CDR1 SGHTA and CDR2 FQGNSA come from the germline V gene. This CDR3 reads CASSFTGQGIDEQYF. The CDR3 DNA reads TGTGCCAGCAGCTTCACGGGACAGGGTATCGACGAGCAGTACTTC.

This chain links TRBV6-5 with TRBJ2-7; 8 bases agree with TRBD1. From germline, CDR1 is MNHEY and CDR2 SVGAGI. The V gene end was trimmed by 6 bases and the J gene end by 3 bases; junction bases not matched to a gene: 10. The CDR3 contains 15 residues. DNA for the CDR3: TGTGCCAGCAGACCTCCCCCCGGGACAGGCTACGAGCAGTACTTC. Amino acids: CASRPPPGTGYEQYF.